This TCR beta chain emerged from a study of T cell repertoires in cytomegalovirus infection (dated by TCRdb to about 2019). Looking at the study overall: Donor HLA type was relevant to the analysis, because carriage of CMV infection together with the matching HLA type was indicated by public TCR beta signatures. The study at large found these results: The ex vivo response was dominated by HLA-C-restricted CMV-specific TCR beta clonotypes, and the single most frequent clonotype in two of eight donors was supplied by these HLA-C-restricted clonotypes. Carriers of CMV infection plus the relevant HLA type were discriminated by the cumulative frequency of public TCR beta family members in the study cohort and in an independent roughly 370-donor cohort.

Instrument on record: Illumina HiSeq 1500. TCRdb redid the processing of the public reads, applying fastp at Q25 and MiXCR, and retained in-frame beta chains. One record per CDR3 amino acid sequence lists the most common genes and DNA. For this sample the table gives 250,000 to 300,000 distinct CDR3 sequences, of which about 23% were detected only once. Roughly 14% of the sample is in the top ten clones. Trimming at the junction amounts to 5 bases on V and 4 bases on J, and the germline ends lie 11 bases apart. CDR1 and CDR2 (KGHSH, LQKENI) derive from the germline V gene. The CDR3, from cysteine to phenylalanine, totals 13 residues. This entry keeps only the CDR3 DNA: 39 bases, framed from base 1. This clonotype was seen more than once but under ten times. Its antigen is still unknown. Base qualities are not provided; no much larger clone lies one nucleotide away.

The source material was PBMCs. This clonotype originated in a human donor in good health (CMV status not recorded). Some clones in this sample may be carry-over from other donors' samples. The chain uses TRBV18 and TRBJ1-2, with no reliable assignment of the D segment. The encoded CDR3 is CASSELGLYGYTF. In nucleotides, the sequence is TGTGCCAGCTCAGAACTGGGCCTCTATGGCTACACCTTC.